Listed below are T cell receptor beta chains from one sample, sequenced in a study of blood T cell repertoires in COVID-19. The method was immunoSEQ multiplex PCR; TCRdb's version includes in-frame clones alone and lacks a portion of them. This sample has under 300,000 clones, with about 88% found just once. Sequenced material: peripheral blood. Source of these receptors: a man aged 18-30 years with active or convalescent COVID-19. CDR3s include the opening cysteine and the closing phenylalanine or tryptophan. Fields, in order: V gene, J gene, CDR3 length, clone size, D gene, CDR3 DNA, CDR3 protein. A D gene is named only where the DNA matches it firmly. Some rows mark clone size as missing; the rest say once, few, many or name a class of expanded clone.

>TRBV9|TRBJ1-1|17|NA|TRBD1
TGTGCCAGCAGCGTCTCCACCGTAGACAGGGCGGGCCCCCCAGCTTTCTTT
CASSVSTVDRAGPPAFF
>TRBV7-2|TRBJ2-1|17|NA|NA
TGTGCCAGCAGCCCTCTAGGGCGGGTCGGCTCCTACAATGAGCAGTTCTTC
CASSPLGRVGSYNEQFF
>TRBV2|TRBJ1-6|15|NA|TRBD1
TGTGCCAGCAGTGTGGAGGGGGCGCTGAATTCACCCCTCCACTTT
CASSVEGALNSPLHF
>TRBV10-3|TRBJ2-2|15|NA|TRBD2
TGTGCCATCAGTGAGGGGACTAGGGAATCCGGGGAGCTGTTTTTT
CAISEGTRESGELFF
>TRBV3-1/TRBV3-2|TRBJ1-1|13|NA|NA
TGTGCCAGCAGCCCACAGGGATCTGGTGAAGCTTTCTTT
CASSPQGSGEAFF
>TRBV2|TRBJ2-5|12|NA|NA
TGTGCCAGCAGTGAAGAGCGAGCGGCCGAGGACTTC
CASSEERAAEDF
>TRBV10-1|TRBJ2-2|13|NA|NA
TGCGCCAGCAGTGAGGGCTCCCCCGGGGAGCTGTTTTTT
CASSEGSPGELFF
>TRBV7-3|TRBJ2-7|16|NA|NA
TGTGCCAGCAGCCCCCGGGAGTGCTGCAGCTCCTACGAGCAGTACTTC
CASSPRECCSSYEQYF
>TRBV6-6|TRBJ2-1|15|NA|TRBD2
TGTGCCAGCGCAGTCGGGCGGGAGCCCCAAAATGAGCAGTTCTTC
CASAVGREPQNEQFF
>TRBV2|TRBJ2-3|15|NA|NA
TGTGCCAGCAGTGAAGGGCTCGCGGAAACAGATACGCAGTATTTT
CASSEGLAETDTQYF
>TRBV20-1|TRBJ1-5|14|NA|NA
TGCAGTGCTAGTCCCGGGACACTACGCCAGCCCCAGCATTTT
CSASPGTLRQPQHF
>TRBV24-1|TRBJ2-1|16|NA|TRBD1
TGTGCCACCAGTGAGACCGGGACAGGGGGCGAAAATGAGCAGTTCTTC
CATSETGTGGENEQFF
>TRBV6-5|TRBJ2-6|15|NA|NA
TGTGCCAGCACCCCACTCTTCTCTGGGGCCAACGTCCTGACTTTC
CASTPLFSGANVLTF
>TRBV18|TRBJ1-1|12|NA|NA
TGTGCCAGCTCACCAGGACAGATTGAAGCTTTCTTT
CASSPGQIEAFF
>TRBV2|TRBJ2-3|15|NA|TRBD2
TGTGCCAGCAGGGTTAGCGGGGGAGGCACAGATACGCAGTATTTT
CASRVSGGGTDTQYF
>TRBV4-1|TRBJ2-7|15|NA|TRBD1
TGCGCCAGCAGCCACCCCGGGACAGGGGACTACGAGCAGTACTTC
CASSHPGTGDYEQYF
>TRBV27|TRBJ2-3|13|NA|TRBD2
TGTGCCAGCAGTAGCGGGAGGGCAGATACGCAGTATTTT
CASSSGRADTQYF
>TRBV19|TRBJ2-7|14|few|NA
TGTGCCAGTAGTGGGCAGGCCAGCTCCTACGAGCAGTACTTC
CASSGQASSYEQYF
>TRBV15|TRBJ2-7|14|NA|NA
TGTGCCACCAGCACCGGACAATTTTCCTACGAGCAGTACTTC
CATSTGQFSYEQYF
>TRBV27|TRBJ2-5|13|NA|TRBD1
TGTGCCTCACAGGGGCCCGGGCAAGAGACCCAGTACTTC
CASQGPGQETQYF